This TCR beta chain came from a study of blood T cell repertoires in COVID-19. Study overall: Acute and convalescent COVID-19 specimens originated in the United States, Italy and Spain. In each case, the material was cDNA or gDNA derived from T cells, B-cell-depleted T cells, or PBMCs.

Germline loops: CDR1 SGHKS, CDR2 YYEKEE (reference sequence). The CDR3 covers 14 residues. V lost 5 bases and J 3 bases, leaving 14 bases between the germline ends. Original handling: Scientists estimated how many nucleated cells there were by amplifying reference gene primers. Profiling relied on immunoSEQ multiplex PCR, and the TCRdb table lists in-frame clones only, not all of them. The D gene and trimming were derived from the DNA, and the V and J assignments and clone size from that table. The sample has more than 140,000 clones, around 84% seen once. The chain links TRBV5-5 to TRBJ1-2, with D maybe TRBD1 (5 bases). The source is a woman between 45 and 65 years old in a cohort sampled during active or convalescent COVID-19. The specimen was peripheral blood. The CDR3 region is CASRPPDRDYGYTF. The CDR3 DNA reads as TGTGCCAGCAGACCACCCGACAGAGACTATGGCTACACCTTC.